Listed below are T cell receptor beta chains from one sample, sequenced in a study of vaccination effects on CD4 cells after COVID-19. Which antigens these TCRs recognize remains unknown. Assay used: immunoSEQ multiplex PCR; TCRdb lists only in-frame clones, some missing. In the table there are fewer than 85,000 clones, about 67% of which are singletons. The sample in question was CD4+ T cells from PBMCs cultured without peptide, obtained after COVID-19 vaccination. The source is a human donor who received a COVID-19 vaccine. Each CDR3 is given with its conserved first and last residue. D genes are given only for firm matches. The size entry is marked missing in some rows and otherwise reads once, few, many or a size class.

CDR3 protein: CASSLQENTEAFF
CDR3 DNA: TGTGCCAGCAGCTTACAGGAAAACACTGAAGCTTTCTTT
J gene: TRBJ1-1
V gene: TRBV7-3
clone size: few
D gene: NA

CDR3 protein: CASSQGQGARGAQNTGELFF
CDR3 DNA: TGTGCCAGCAGCCAAGGACAGGGGGCGAGGGGGGCCCAGAACACCGGGGAGCTGTTTTTT
J gene: TRBJ2-2
V gene: TRBV3-1/TRBV3-2
clone size: NA
D gene: TRBD1

CDR3 protein: CASSQVSLTLTGNTIYF
CDR3 DNA: TGCGCCAGCAGCCAAGTTAGCCTCACCCTAACTGGAAACACCATATATTTT
J gene: TRBJ1-3
V gene: TRBV4-1
clone size: few
D gene: NA

CDR3 protein: CASRIGRPNSPLHF
CDR3 DNA: TGTGCCAGCAGGATTGGACGTCCTAATTCACCCCTCCACTTT
J gene: TRBJ1-6
V gene: TRBV27
clone size: NA
D gene: NA

CDR3 protein: CASSGGESTDTQYF
CDR3 DNA: TGTGCCAGCAGTGGGGGAGAGAGCACAGATACGCAGTATTTT
J gene: TRBJ2-3
V gene: TRBV2
clone size: few
D gene: NA

CDR3 protein: CASSLYPGGTDNEQFF
CDR3 DNA: TGCGCCAGCAGCTTGTATCCGGGGGGAACCGACAATGAGCAGTTCTTC
J gene: TRBJ2-1
V gene: TRBV5-1
clone size: NA
D gene: TRBD2

CDR3 protein: CASSYSIQGRGPEAFF
CDR3 DNA: TGTGCCAGCAGTTACTCGATTCAGGGAAGGGGTCCTGAAGCTTTCTTT
J gene: TRBJ1-1
V gene: TRBV6-5
clone size: NA
D gene: NA

CDR3 protein: CASSLRWDRGETQYF
CDR3 DNA: TGTGCCAGCAGTCTACGTTGGGACAGGGGAGAGACCCAGTACTTC
J gene: TRBJ2-5
V gene: TRBV27
clone size: NA
D gene: TRBD1

CDR3 protein: CASSDTVREKLFF
CDR3 DNA: TGTGCCAGCTCCGACACAGTGCGGGAAAAACTGTTTTTT
J gene: TRBJ1-4
V gene: TRBV2
clone size: NA
D gene: NA

CDR3 protein: CAIKGGEYEQFF
CDR3 DNA: TGTGCCATCAAGGGCGGGGAATATGAGCAGTTCTTC
J gene: TRBJ2-1
V gene: TRBV10-3
clone size: NA
D gene: NA

CDR3 protein: CATRSRAVETQYF
CDR3 DNA: TGTGCCACCAGATCACGGGCCGTAGAGACCCAGTACTTC
J gene: TRBJ2-5
V gene: TRBV24-1
clone size: once
D gene: NA

CDR3 protein: CAWSWAPEEPQHF
CDR3 DNA: TGTGCCTGGAGTTGGGCCCCCGAGGAACCCCAGCATTTT
J gene: TRBJ1-5
V gene: TRBV30
clone size: NA
D gene: NA

CDR3 protein: CASSLRSRAGGDTEAFF
CDR3 DNA: TGCGCCAGCAGCTTGCGGTCAAGGGCAGGAGGGGACACTGAAGCTTTCTTT
J gene: TRBJ1-1
V gene: TRBV5-1
clone size: NA
D gene: NA

CDR3 protein: CASSLGVGELFF
CDR3 DNA: TGCGCCAGCAGCTTGGGGGTCGGGGAGCTGTTTTTT
J gene: TRBJ2-2
V gene: TRBV5-1
clone size: NA
D gene: NA

CDR3 protein: CASKDAATNEKLFF
CDR3 DNA: TGTGCCAGCAAGGACGCCGCAACTAATGAAAAACTGTTTTTT
J gene: TRBJ1-4
V gene: TRBV5-5
clone size: NA
D gene: NA

CDR3 protein: CASSRALQPQHF
CDR3 DNA: TGTGCCAGTAGTCGGGCCTTACAGCCCCAGCATTTT
J gene: TRBJ1-5
V gene: TRBV19
clone size: NA
D gene: NA

CDR3 protein: CATSRDLGGSNQPQHF
CDR3 DNA: TGTGCCACCAGCAGGGATTTGGGAGGTAGCAATCAGCCCCAGCATTTT
J gene: TRBJ1-5
V gene: TRBV15
clone size: NA
D gene: NA

CDR3 protein: CASSLGTFYSSYNSPLHF
CDR3 DNA: TGTGCCAGCAGTTTAGGGACGTTTTATAGCTCCTATAATTCACCCCTCCACTTT
J gene: TRBJ1-6
V gene: TRBV27
clone size: NA
D gene: NA

CDR3 protein: CASSPRTGTGVLNYGYTF
CDR3 DNA: TGTGCCAGCTCACCGCGAACCGGGACAGGGGTTCTCAACTATGGCTACACCTTC
J gene: TRBJ1-2
V gene: TRBV18
clone size: once
D gene: TRBD1

CDR3 protein: CASSSDNREAFF
CDR3 DNA: TGTGCCAGCAGCTCGGACAACAGGGAAGCTTTCTTT
J gene: TRBJ1-1
V gene: TRBV11-2
clone size: NA
D gene: NA

CDR3 protein: CASRDRPTDTQYF
CDR3 DNA: TGTGCCAGCCGGGACAGGCCCACAGATACGCAGTATTTT
J gene: TRBJ2-3
V gene: TRBV6-5
clone size: once
D gene: TRBD1

CDR3 protein: CASSRTSGVEPQYF
CDR3 DNA: TGTGCCAGCAGCCGCACTAGCGGGGTGGAGCCCCAGTACTTC
J gene: TRBJ2-5
V gene: TRBV7-7
clone size: NA
D gene: TRBD2

CDR3 protein: CASSLTGDEQFF
CDR3 DNA: TGTGCCAGCAGTTTGACAGGGGATGAGCAGTTCTTC
J gene: TRBJ2-1
V gene: TRBV12-3/TRBV12-4
clone size: NA
D gene: TRBD1

CDR3 protein: CASSDLGRATGELFF
CDR3 DNA: TGTGCCAGCAGTGATCTGGGTAGGGCCACCGGGGAGCTGTTTTTT
J gene: TRBJ2-2
V gene: TRBV25-1
clone size: NA
D gene: NA

CDR3 protein: CATSDADGTGSYNEQFF
CDR3 DNA: TGTGCCACCAGTGACGCAGACGGGACAGGGTCGTACAATGAGCAGTTCTTC
J gene: TRBJ2-1
V gene: TRBV24-1
clone size: NA
D gene: TRBD1

CDR3 protein: CASSPMTGDYGYTF
CDR3 DNA: TGCGCCAGCAGCCCGATGACAGGGGACTATGGCTACACCTTC
J gene: TRBJ1-2
V gene: TRBV5-1
clone size: few
D gene: TRBD1

CDR3 protein: CASSVPGGKTQYF
CDR3 DNA: TGTGCCAGCAGCGTACCGGGGGGAAAGACCCAGTACTTC
J gene: TRBJ2-5
V gene: TRBV9
clone size: NA
D gene: TRBD2

CDR3 protein: CASSLTGQGSGNTIYF
CDR3 DNA: TGCGCCAGCAGCTTGACGGGACAGGGATCTGGAAACACCATATATTTT
J gene: TRBJ1-3
V gene: TRBV5-1
clone size: NA
D gene: TRBD1

CDR3 protein: CASSHSSAGQTQYF
CDR3 DNA: TGTGCCAGCAGCCACAGTTCTGCTGGTCAGACCCAGTACTTC
J gene: TRBJ2-5
V gene: TRBV3-1/TRBV3-2
clone size: NA
D gene: NA

CDR3 protein: CASSQGRGPYNEQFF
CDR3 DNA: TGTGCCAGCAGCCAAGGAAGGGGACCCTACAATGAGCAGTTCTTC
J gene: TRBJ2-1
V gene: TRBV14
clone size: few
D gene: NA

CDR3 protein: CASSVGGVASYNEQFF
CDR3 DNA: TGTGCCAGCAGCGTGGGAGGGGTAGCGTCCTACAATGAGCAGTTCTTC
J gene: TRBJ2-1
V gene: TRBV9
clone size: NA
D gene: TRBD2

CDR3 protein: CATVEGTWGYTF
CDR3 DNA: TGTGCCACGGTCGAGGGGACTTGGGGCTACACCTTC
J gene: TRBJ1-2
V gene: TRBV6-5
clone size: NA
D gene: NA